This paragraph reports one TCR beta chain. TCRdb's copy holds only in-frame clones and misses some; the assay was immunoSEQ multiplex PCR. Counted here are some 420,000 clones, around 89% occurring once; the ten biggest clones make up 0.95% to 1.2%. Per the germline V gene, CDR1 is MDHEN and CDR2 is SYDVKM. The CDR3 contains 14 residues. V was pared by 7 bases and J by 3 bases, with 16 bases between. These data are taken from a study of blood T cell repertoires in COVID-19. On the study more broadly: The origin of the acute and convalescent COVID-19 samples was the United States, Italy and Spain.

This clonotype originated in a young man who had recovered from COVID-19. Sequencing was carried out using PBMCs or T cells enriched from blood (not recorded which). V and J are TRBV28 and TRBJ2-7; weak D call: TRBD2 (5 bases). In DNA, the CDR3 is TGTGCCAGCACTCGCGAGGGTCTGTTCTACGAGCAGTACTTC. Translation gives CASTREGLFYEQYF.